This T cell receptor (beta chain) was recovered during a study of cytomegalovirus exposure and HLA in healthy donors. On the study more broadly: Genotyping of some 400 donors showed that over 65% belonged to the Caucasian-associated ancestry cluster. Study observations and caveats: Researchers catalogued roughly 150 TCR beta chains as cytomegalovirus-associated.

Primers for the PCR totalled 60 Vbeta and 13 Jbeta. Produced via immunoSEQ multiplex PCR; TCRdb's table is partial and in-frame only. This sample has 150,000 to 200,000 clones, with roughly 82% found just once. The germline V gene encodes CDR1 MDHEN and CDR2 SYDVKM. Germline trimming cut 7 bases from V and 2 bases from J; bases unmatched to any gene: 7. The CDR3 spans 16 residues. This clone is a singleton in its sample. The antigen is unknown. Material: PBMCs. The chain has TRBV28 and TRBJ1-5; TRBD1 matches 11 bases. This TCR derives from a girl between 5 and 17 years old in good health and CMV-seropositive. Here the CDR3 reads CASKRTGGGRNQPQHF. DNA for the CDR3: TGTGCCAGCAAAAGGACAGGGGGCGGACGCAATCAGCCCCAGCATTTT.